The 2 T cell receptor beta chains below were found in one sample sequenced in a study of response to subunit inactivated influenza vaccine. TCRdb itself ran the RT-PCR reads through MiXCR, one entry per CDR3 protein. The table lists approximately 730,000 distinct CDR3 sequences, roughly 14% of them singletons, with roughly 6.4% in the top ten. Material: PBMCs from blood, obtained 14 to 15 days before vaccination. The source is a middle-aged man who received an inactivated influenza vaccine.

This chain uses TRBV18 with TRBJ2-7, with D possibly TRBD2 on 6 matching bases. Looked up from germline, CDR1 is KGHSH and CDR2 is LQKENI. V was pared by 5 bases and J by 3 bases, with 14 bases between. The CDR3 contains 14 residues. In DNA, the CDR3 is TGTGCCAGCTCATTCACGGGAGAGGGCTACGAGCAGTACTTC. Its translation: CASSFTGEGYEQYF.

This clonotype was observed a handful of times. The chain employs TRBV3-1 and TRBJ1-5; unclear D gene. Germline loops: CDR1 LGHDT, CDR2 YNNKEL (reference sequence). The V gene lost 6 bases and the J gene lost 7 bases, with 13 bases spanning the gap. The CDR3 extends over 13 amino acids. The CDR3 sequence: CASSRGPSQPQHF. The CDR3 DNA follows: TGTGCCAGCAGTCGTGGCCCGTCCCAGCCCCAGCATTTT.